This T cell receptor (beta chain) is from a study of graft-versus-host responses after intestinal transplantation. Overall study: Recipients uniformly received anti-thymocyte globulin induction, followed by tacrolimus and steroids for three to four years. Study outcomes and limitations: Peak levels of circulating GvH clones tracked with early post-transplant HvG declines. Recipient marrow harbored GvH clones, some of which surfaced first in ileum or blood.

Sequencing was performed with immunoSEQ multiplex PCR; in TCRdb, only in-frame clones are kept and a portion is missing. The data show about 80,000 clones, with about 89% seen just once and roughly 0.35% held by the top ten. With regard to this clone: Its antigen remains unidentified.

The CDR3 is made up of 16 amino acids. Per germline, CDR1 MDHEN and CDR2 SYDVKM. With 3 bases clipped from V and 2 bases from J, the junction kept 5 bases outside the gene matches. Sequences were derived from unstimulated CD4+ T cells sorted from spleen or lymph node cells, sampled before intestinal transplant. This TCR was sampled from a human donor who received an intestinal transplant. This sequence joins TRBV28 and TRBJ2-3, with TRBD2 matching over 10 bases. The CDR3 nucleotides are TGTGCCAGCAGTTTCGGTAGCGGGAGGTCCACAGATACGCAGTATTTT. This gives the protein CASSFGSGRSTDTQYF.